The next 4 T cell receptor beta chains were all read from a single sample in a study of vaccination and CD4 T cells after COVID-19. Treatment in this sample: roughly 10-day PBMC culture with coronavirus spike peptide pools or control peptides (ViraFEST assay). The antigens of these receptors remain unknown. Sequencing of DNA taken from cultured CD4+ T cells relied on the Oncomine TCR Beta short-read assay. Each CDR3 protein is one row after TCRdb ran MiXCR on the PCR reads. The sample records around 3,400 distinct CDR3 sequences, roughly 30% being singletons. The sequenced sample was CD4+ T cells from blood, cultured in vitro. These receptors all come from a human donor who had recovered from COVID-19.

The V call is TRBV11-1, the J call TRBJ2-6, with D possibly matching TRBD1 (6 bases). Per the germline V gene, CDR1 is SGHAT and CDR2 is FQDESV (reference sequence). Trimming stripped 4 bases from V and 1 base from J, with 8 bases between. The CDR3 extends over 15 amino acids. CDR3 protein: CASSSQGSGANVLTF. CDR3 nucleotide sequence: TGTGCCAGCAGCTCACAGGGTTCTGGGGCCAACGTCCTGACTTTC.

Within the sample, this clonotype is medium-sized (0.01 to 0.1%). The chain uses TRBV5-1 and TRBJ2-7; D ambiguous. The ends were cut back, 3 bases at V and 5 bases at J, with 18 bases in the middle. Germline CDR1 SGHRS, CDR2 YFSETQ. The CDR3 covers 15 residues. CDR3 amino acids: CASSWAPRTENEQYF. The CDR3 nucleotides read TGCGCCAGCAGCTGGGCGCCCAGGACGGAAAACGAGCAGTACTTC. The full variable domain, with the rest looked up from reference TRBV5-1 and TRBJ2-7, is KAGVTQTPRYLIKTRGQQVTLSCSPISGHRSVSWYQQTPGQGLQFLFEYFSETQRNKGNFPGRFSGRQFSNSRSEMNVSTLELGDSALYLCASSWAPRTENEQYFGPGTRLTVT.

A few counts support this clonotype. This rearrangement joins TRBV6-5 to TRBJ2-5; unclear D gene. The V end was cut by 2 bases, the J end by 4 bases, with 2 bases between. Germline CDR1 and CDR2: MNHEY and SVGAGI. The CDR3 is made up of 11 amino acids. CDR3 loop: CASSYAETQYF. CDR3 nucleotide sequence: TGTGCCAGCAGTTACGCAGAGACCCAGTACTTC.

This chain links TRBV2 with TRBJ1-4, with 7 bases fitting TRBD1. Germline loops: CDR1 SNHLY, CDR2 FYNNEI. This CDR3 is 16 amino acids long. V lost 8 bases to trimming and J lost 3 bases; unmatched junction nucleotides: 12. This chain's CDR3 is CASRRTGRGANEKLFF. In DNA, the CDR3 is TGTGCCAGCCGAAGGACAGGCCGCGGGGCTAATGAAAAACTGTTTTTT.